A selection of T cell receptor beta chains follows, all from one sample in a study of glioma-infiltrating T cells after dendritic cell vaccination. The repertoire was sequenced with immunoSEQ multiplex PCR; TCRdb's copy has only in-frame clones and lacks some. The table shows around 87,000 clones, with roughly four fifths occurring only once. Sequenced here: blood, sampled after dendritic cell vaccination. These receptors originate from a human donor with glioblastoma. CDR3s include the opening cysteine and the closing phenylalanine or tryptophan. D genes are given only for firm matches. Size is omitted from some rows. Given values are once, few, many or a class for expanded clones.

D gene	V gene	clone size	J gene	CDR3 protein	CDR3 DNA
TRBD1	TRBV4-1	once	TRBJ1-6	CASSQGTGDSPLHF	TGCGCCAGCAGCCAGGGAACAGGGGATTCACCCCTCCACTTT
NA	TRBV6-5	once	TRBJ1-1	CASSSGNTEAFF	TGTGCCAGCAGTTCAGGGAACACTGAAGCTTTCTTT
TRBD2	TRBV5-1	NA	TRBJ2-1	CASARRASGGAHEQFF	TGCGCCAGCGCCCGGAGGGCTAGCGGGGGGGCCCATGAGCAGTTCTTC
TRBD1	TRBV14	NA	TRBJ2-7	CASSPIRDRVYEQYF	TGTGCCAGCAGTCCGATCCGCGACAGGGTCTACGAGCAGTACTTC
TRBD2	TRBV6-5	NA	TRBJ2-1	CASRPGTSLYNEQFF	TGTGCCAGCAGACCCGGGACTAGTCTTTACAATGAGCAGTTCTTC
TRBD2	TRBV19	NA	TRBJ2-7	CASSPTSGGRYEQYF	TGTGCCAGTAGTCCGACTAGCGGGGGGAGATACGAGCAGTACTTC
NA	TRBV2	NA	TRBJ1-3	CASSEQGSGNTIYF	TGTGCCAGCAGTGAGCAGGGCTCTGGAAACACCATATATTTT
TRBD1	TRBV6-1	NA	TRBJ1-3	CASSARGQGWGNTIYF	TGTGCCAGCAGTGCCCGGGGACAGGGTTGGGGAAACACCATATATTTT
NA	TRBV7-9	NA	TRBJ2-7	CASSPTYSSSYEQYF	TGTGCCAGCAGCCCTACATACAGTTCCTCCTACGAGCAGTACTTC
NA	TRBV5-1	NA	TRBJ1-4	CASSFLAGGNEKLFF	TGCGCCAGCAGCTTTCTTGCGGGGGGGAATGAAAAACTGTTTTTT
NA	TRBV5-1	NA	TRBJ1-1	CASSSDRRNTEAFF	TGCGCCAGCAGCTCAGACAGGAGGAACACTGAAGCTTTCTTT
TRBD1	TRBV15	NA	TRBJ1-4	CATSRGGTANEKLFF	TGTGCCACCAGCAGAGGTGGGACAGCTAATGAAAAACTGTTTTTT
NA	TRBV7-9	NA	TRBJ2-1	CASSPDNEQFF	TGTGCCAGCAGCCCGGACAATGAGCAGTTCTTC
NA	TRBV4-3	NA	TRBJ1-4	CASSQDPRKDVQKLFF	TGCGCCAGCAGCCAAGACCCCAGGAAGGATGTCCAAAAACTGTTTTTT
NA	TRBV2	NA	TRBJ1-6	CASTGTFNSPLHF	TGTGCCAGCACCGGGACATTTAATTCACCCCTCCACTTT
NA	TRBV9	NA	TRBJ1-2	CASSVGGRTNYGYTF	TGTGCCAGCAGCGTAGGGGGCAGAACTAACTATGGCTACACCTTC
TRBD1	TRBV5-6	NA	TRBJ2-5	CASSEGQLQETQYF	TGTGCCAGCAGCGAGGGACAGCTCCAAGAGACCCAGTACTTC
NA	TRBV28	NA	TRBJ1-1	CASSLPTDKAFF	TGTGCCAGCAGTCTCCCGACAGACAAAGCTTTCTTT
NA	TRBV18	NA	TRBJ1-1	CASSPTQGTEAFF	TGTGCCAGCTCACCGACGCAGGGCACTGAAGCTTTCTTT
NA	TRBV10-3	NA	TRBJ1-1	CAISVVGGDGTEAFF	TGTGCCATCAGTGTGGTCGGGGGAGATGGCACTGAAGCTTTCTTT
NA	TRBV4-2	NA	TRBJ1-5	CASSQDQQGDYSNQPQHF	TGTGCCAGCAGCCAAGATCAACAGGGTGATTATAGCAATCAGCCCCAGCATTTT
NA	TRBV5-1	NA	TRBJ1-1	CASSLWRGEGSNTEAFF	TGCGCCAGCAGCTTGTGGCGGGGTGAAGGGTCGAACACTGAAGCTTTCTTT
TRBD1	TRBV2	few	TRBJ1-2	CASSEALRGGQGAQGYTF	TGTGCCAGCAGTGAAGCGCTTCGGGGAGGACAGGGGGCGCAAGGCTACACCTTC
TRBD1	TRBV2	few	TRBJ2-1	CASSEGQGIWDEQFF	TGTGCCAGCAGTGAAGGACAGGGGATATGGGATGAGCAGTTCTTC
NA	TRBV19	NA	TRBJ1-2	CASRRQGSTYGYTF	TGTGCCAGTAGAAGACAAGGGAGCACTTATGGCTACACCTTC
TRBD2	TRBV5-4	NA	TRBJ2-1	CASSTQAGGAYNEQFF	TGTGCCAGCAGCACACAAGCGGGGGGGGCCTACAATGAGCAGTTCTTC
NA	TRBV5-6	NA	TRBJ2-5	CASSLVEVRAGETQYF	TGTGCCAGCAGCTTGGTAGAGGTCAGGGCTGGGGAGACCCAGTACTTC
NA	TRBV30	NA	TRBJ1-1	CACHPQGNTEAFF	TGTGCCTGCCACCCCCAGGGGAACACTGAAGCTTTCTTT
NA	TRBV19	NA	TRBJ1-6	CASESRGNSPLHF	TGTGCCAGTGAGTCAAGGGGTAATTCACCCCTCCACTTT
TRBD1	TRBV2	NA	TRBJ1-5	CASNRQGFDQPQHF	TGTGCCAGCAACCGACAGGGGTTCGATCAGCCCCAGCATTTT
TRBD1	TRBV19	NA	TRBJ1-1	CASSHGTGGTEAFF	TGTGCCAGTAGTCACGGGACAGGGGGAACTGAAGCTTTCTTT
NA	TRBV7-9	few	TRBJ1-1	CASSLAAGEGTEAFF	TGTGCCAGCAGCTTAGCTGCAGGGGAGGGCACTGAAGCTTTCTTT
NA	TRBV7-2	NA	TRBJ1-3	CASTNPIGNTIYF	TGTGCCAGCACTAACCCGATAGGAAACACCATATATTTT